This TCR beta chain was captured in a study of T cell responses to AZD1222 COVID-19 vaccine. Germline V lookup: CDR1 KGHSH, CDR2 LQKENI. This CDR3 has 15 amino acids. V shed 4 bases and J shed 2 bases, with 12 bases lying between them. The method was immunoSEQ multiplex PCR; TCRdb's version includes in-frame clones alone and lacks a portion of them. The top ten hold around a tenth of the sample, which has about 84,000 clones, around 88% seen once. Worth noting for this clone: The target antigen is unknown.

Findings and caveats of the study: Distributed over spike, vaccine-associated CD4 TCRs predominated at 160-218 and 743-854. Donors skewed white British and female; clonal diversity was possibly underestimated.

The sequence came from an adult who received the AZD1222 COVID-19 vaccine. V gene TRBV18 combines with J gene TRBJ1-5; tentatively, D is TRBD1 (5 bases). The source was peripheral blood, collected 28 days after the second AZD1222 dose. The CDR3 here is CASSQGSGGNQPQHF. CDR3 coding DNA: TGTGCCAGCTCACAGGGGTCCGGGGGCAATCAGCCCCAGCATTTT.